The 22 T cell receptor beta chains below all came from one sample that was sequenced in a study of cytomegalovirus exposure and HLA in healthy donors. PCR was performed using 60 Vbeta and 13 Jbeta primers. The protocol was immunoSEQ multiplex PCR, while the TCRdb copy is restricted to in-frame clones and leaves out a portion. The repertoire holds about 230,000 clones, 82% seen once, with roughly 0.58% in the top ten. Specimen: PBMCs. Receptor source: a middle-aged woman in good health and CMV-seronegative.

V and J are TRBV5-6 and TRBJ2-3; TRBD2 matches 13 bases. The length of the CDR3 is 16 residues. Germline V gives CDR1 SGHDT, CDR2 YYEEEE. After removal of 4 bases from V and 4 bases from J, the junction contained 6 bases not matched to a gene. Here the CDR3 DNA reads TGTGCCAGCAGCAGGACTAGCGGGGGATGGGCAGATACGCAGTATTTT. Translated: CASSRTSGGWADTQYF. The complete variable domain, with remaining parts taken from reference TRBV5-6 and TRBJ2-3, reads DAGVTQSPTHLIKTRGQQVTLRCSPKSGHDTVSWYQQALGQGPQFIFQYYEEEERQRGNFPDRFSGHQFPNYSSELNVNALLLGDSALYLCASSRTSGGWADTQYFGPGTRLTVL.

V is TRBV4-2 and J is TRBJ2-3; D is possibly TRBD2 (6 bases). The germline V and J ends were trimmed by 0 bases and 5 bases, with 12 bases remaining between them. This CDR3 spans 15 amino acids. Germline-derived CDR1 and CDR2 are LGHNA and YNFKEQ. The CDR3 DNA reads as TGTGCCAGCAGCCAAGAGGGCGCTAGCGAAGATACGCAGTATTTT. It specifies CASSQEGASEDTQYF.

This clone is a singleton in its sample. DNA of the CDR3: TGTGCCAGCAGCGTAGATCTGGGGGGCTACGAGCAGTACTTC. Translation gives CASSVDLGGYEQYF. The rearrangement uses TRBV9 and TRBJ2-7, with D possibly matching TRBD2 (6 bases). V dropped 0 bases and J dropped 3 bases, with 10 bases sitting between them. CDR1 is SGDLS and CDR2 is YYNGEE in the germline V gene. This CDR3 region has 14 residues.

The chain couples TRBV2 to TRBJ1-6; D ambiguous. Germline CDR1 reads SNHLY; CDR2 reads FYNNEI. CDR3 size: 15 residues. The germline V and J ends were trimmed by 1 base and 1 base, with 5 bases remaining between them. The CDR3 nucleotides read TGTGCCAGCAGTGAAGGAGTTTCCTATAATTCACCCCTCCACTTT. Its translation: CASSEGVSYNSPLHF.

This clone appeared once. The rearrangement joins TRBV11-2 to TRBJ2-3, with D hard to call. Between the trimmed V and J ends, which lost 3 bases and 2 bases, there was a span of 9 bases. The V gene's germline CDR1 is SGHAT and CDR2 FQNNGV. This CDR3 is built from 14 residues. The CDR3 reads CASSLTLDTDTQYF. In nucleotides, the CDR3 is TGTGCCAGCAGCTTGACACTCGACACAGATACGCAGTATTTT.

The V call is TRBV6-1, the J call TRBJ2-3; 13 nucleotides match TRBD2. The CDR3 is 15 amino acids. With 4 bases clipped from V and 3 bases from J, the junction kept 1 base outside the gene matches. Germline CDR1 and CDR2: MNHNS and SASEGT. The CDR3 nucleotides are TGTGCCAGCAGTGGGGGACTAGCGGGAACAGATACGCAGTATTTT. Residues: CASSGGLAGTDTQYF.

The gene calls are TRBV9 and TRBJ1-4; D unresolved. This CDR3 has 15 amino acids. Germline V gene sequence: CDR1 SGDLS, CDR2 YYNGEE. Trimming stripped 0 bases from V and 1 base from J, with 7 bases between. CDR3 protein: CASSVDRGTNEKLFF. Written as DNA, the CDR3 is TGTGCCAGCAGCGTAGACCGGGGAACTAATGAAAAACTGTTTTTT.

V and J are TRBV7-8 and TRBJ2-7; D possibly corresponds to TRBD1 (5 bases). V lost 1 base and J lost 0, with 7 bases in between. In germline, CDR1 is SGHVS, CDR2 FQNEAQ. The CDR3 covers 14 residues. DNA for the CDR3: TGTGCCAGCAGCTTAGGACAGACCTCCTACGAGCAGTACTTC. It translates to CASSLGQTSYEQYF.

This chain joins TRBV6-1 and TRBJ2-1, with D perhaps matching TRBD2 (5 bases). Germline values: CDR1 MNHNS, CDR2 SASEGT. V was trimmed by 8 bases and J by 7 bases, leaving 15 bases between them. This CDR3 is 13 amino acids long. The CDR3 loop reads CASERTEVNEQFF. As DNA, the CDR3 is TGTGCCAGCGAACGGACGGAGGTTAATGAGCAGTTCTTC.

The rearrangement uses TRBV7-2 and TRBJ2-1, with D possibly matching TRBD1 (5 bases). CDR1 is SGHTA and CDR2 is FQGNSA in the germline V gene. The CDR3 spans 15 residues. Trimming took 2 bases from V and 2 from J, leaving 10 bases between them. Here the CDR3 DNA reads TGTGCCAGCAGCTTATTAGGGGCGGCCTACAATGAGCAGTTCTTC. Its protein is CASSLLGAAYNEQFF. The complete variable domain, with remaining parts taken from reference TRBV7-2 and TRBJ2-1, reads GAGVSQSPSNKVTEKGKDVELRCDPISGHTALYWYRQSLGQGLEFLIYFQGNSAPDKSGLPSDRFSAERTGGSVSTLTIQRTQQEDSAVYLCASSLLGAAYNEQFFGPGTRLTVL.

This clone was detected only a few times. Other DNA sequences of this sample code for an identical CDR3. The CDR3 protein is CASSLLLTDTQYF. CDR3 bases: TGCGCCAGCAGCTTGCTCCTCACAGATACGCAGTATTTT. The J gene is TRBJ2-3, the V gene TRBV5-1; D gene ambiguous. There are 13 residues in the CDR3. Germline V gives CDR1 SGHRS, CDR2 YFSETQ. Trimming stripped 1 base from V and 2 bases from J, with 5 bases between.

The V call is TRBV7-8, the J call TRBJ2-2, with 8 bases aligning to TRBD2. J gave up 4 bases and V 7 bases, and 14 bases lay outside the gene matches. The CDR3 has 17 amino acids. From germline, CDR1 is SGHVS and CDR2 FQNEAQ. The chain's CDR3 is CASIHGGGRGLTGELFF. CDR3 DNA: TGTGCCAGCATCCACGGGGGGGGGCGGGGACTCACCGGGGAGCTGTTTTTT.

J is TRBJ2-3 and V is TRBV25-1; 7 nucleotides match TRBD2. V lost 0 bases to trimming and J lost 0 bases; unmatched junction nucleotides: 6. CDR1 and CDR2 (germline): MGHDK, SYGVNS. The CDR3 is 17 amino acids. In DNA, the CDR3 is TGTGCCAGCAGTGAATATCGAGCGGGGCCAAGCACAGATACGCAGTATTTT. Residues: CASSEYRAGPSTDTQYF.

About this clone: This specimen includes other DNA sequences encoding the same CDR3. The chain has TRBV5-1 and TRBJ1-1; D is unclear. The V and J ends lost 2 bases and 0 bases respectively, with 8 bases between them. Germline V gene sequence: CDR1 SGHRS, CDR2 YFSETQ. This CDR3 is built from 14 residues. The CDR3 DNA is TGCGCCAGCAGCTTAGCACAGATGAACACTGAAGCTTTCTTT. Translation: CASSLAQMNTEAFF.

The chain uses TRBV18 and TRBJ1-2, with a possible D match to TRBD1 (5 bases). The germline gives CDR1 KGHSH, CDR2 LQKENI. Trimming removed 3 bases at V and 2 bases at J, with 10 bases between. The length of the CDR3 is 14 residues. CDR3 sequence (DNA): TGTGCCAGCTCACCCCTAGACAGAAACTATGGCTACACCTTC. Amino acids: CASSPLDRNYGYTF.

This rearrangement joins TRBV5-1 to TRBJ2-3, with 12 nucleotides matching TRBD2. V trimming: 4 bases; J trimming: 1 base; junction bases outside the gene matches: 7. This CDR3 spans 17 amino acids. Germline CDR1 is SGHRS and CDR2 is YFSETQ. CDR3 nucleotide sequence: TGCGCCAGCAGCCCGGCTAGCGGGGGGGCCGGCACAGATACGCAGTATTTT. Translation: CASSPASGGAGTDTQYF.

V gene TRBV11-2 combines with J gene TRBJ2-7, with D perhaps TRBD2 (7 bases). Germline values: CDR1 SGHAT, CDR2 FQNNGV. This CDR3 region has 16 residues. With 0 bases removed from V and 4 bases from J, the gap between germline ends came to 16 bases. CDR3 protein: CASSLDLGGGGYEQYF. The CDR3 DNA follows: TGTGCCAGCAGCTTAGATCTTGGAGGGGGGGGGTACGAGCAGTACTTC. The full variable domain, in which reference TRBV11-2 and TRBJ2-7 provide the parts outside the CDR3, is EAGVAQSPRYKIIEKRQSVAFWCNPISGHATLYWYQQILGQGPKLLIQFQNNGVVDDSQLPKDRFSAERLKGVDSTLKIQPAKLEDSAVYLCASSLDLGGGGYEQYFGPGTRLTVT.

The chain uses TRBV7-3 and TRBJ2-3; D not resolved. CDR1 and CDR2 from the germline V gene are SGHTA and FQGTGA. V lost 4 bases to trimming and J lost 2 bases, with 7 bases between them. CDR3 length: 13 residues. CDR3 sequence (DNA): TGTGCCAGCAGCTATACAGCCACAGATACGCAGTATTTT. This encodes CASSYTATDTQYF.

This clone was found a few times. CDR3 loop: CASSGDRAVGPQHF. CDR3 sequence (DNA): TGTGCCAGCAGTGGGGACAGGGCGGTAGGGCCCCAGCATTTT. J is TRBJ1-5 and V is TRBV6-1; 9 bases are a match to TRBD1. V shed 4 bases, J shed 9 bases, and the junction held 7 bases outside the gene matches. This CDR3 region has 14 residues. CDR1 and CDR2 (germline): MNHNS, SASEGT.

Here the CDR3 reads CASSPGIRGSVNEQFF. For the CDR3, the DNA is TGTGCCAGCAGCCCCGGGATCAGGGGTTCTGTCAATGAGCAGTTCTTC. The chain is built from TRBV7-8 and TRBJ2-1, with a possible D match to TRBD1 (6 bases). The CDR3 contains 16 residues. Germline V gives CDR1 SGHVS, CDR2 FQNEAQ. Deletions cut 5 bases from V and 6 bases from J, with 20 bases between.

The V call is TRBV18, the J call TRBJ1-1; no definite D call. V was pared by 1 base and J by 2 bases, with 14 bases between. The CDR3 runs 16 residues. CDR1 is KGHSH, CDR2 LQKENI, per germline. As DNA, the CDR3 is TGTGCCAGCTCACCACGACCAGGTGCGCTAAACACTGAAGCTTTCTTT. Its protein is CASSPRPGALNTEAFF. Looking up the rest from reference TRBV18 and TRBJ1-1 gives the full variable domain: NAGVMQNPRHLVRRRGQEARLRCSPMKGHSHVYWYRQLPEEGLKFMVYLQKENIIDESGMPKERFSAEFPKEGPSILRIQQVVRGDSAAYFCASSPRPGALNTEAFFGQGTRLTVV.

The chain links TRBV10-3 to TRBJ1-2; TRBD1 might be the D (5 bases). The V end was cut by 4 bases, the J end by 7 bases, with 10 bases between. Per the germline V gene, CDR1 is ENHRY and CDR2 is SYGVKD. The CDR3 has 12 residues. CDR3 nucleotides: TGTGCCATCAGTGCCAGGGAATCTGGCTACACCTTC. It translates to CAISARESGYTF.